Given below is one T cell receptor (beta chain) in context. The TCR alpha and TCR beta cDNA libraries, bearing sample barcodes and UMIs, were generated by 5'RACE using constant-segment primers. MiXCR, applied by TCRdb to the 5' RACE reads, yields one record per CDR3 protein. The profile covers approximately 560,000 distinct CDR3 sequences, with 15% to 20% appearing a single time and roughly 7.8% taken by the ten largest. The sample originates from a study of T-cell memory formation after mild COVID-19. The CDR3 length is 15 residues. The germline V gene has CDR1 LGHDT and CDR2 YNNKEL (reference sequence). J lost 7 bases, V lost 6 bases, and 6 bases had no gene match.

Sequenced input: PBMCs or a T cell subset sorted from them (not recorded which). The J gene is TRBJ2-1, the V gene TRBV3-1; 13 bases align to TRBD2. The receptor's source is an adult woman who had mild COVID-19 (a few samples of this study predate the infection). Cell type and time point are not known. The CDR3 nucleotides are TGTGCCAGCAGTCCACTAGCGGGAGGGAGTAATGAGCAGTTCTTC. It codes for CASSPLAGGSNEQFF.